This T cell receptor beta chain is from a study of beta chain features in type 1 diabetes. General study results and limits: Researchers report that Type 1 diabetes patients had moderately but significantly shorter TCRB CDR3s across all four CD4+ subsets.

Expressed TCRB transcripts were sequenced because the entire RNA isolate underwent reverse transcription. Data came from immunoSEQ multiplex PCR; TCRdb stores just in-frame clones and leaves some out. The sample records some 150,000 clones, about 9% being singletons. A word on this clone: Its antigen is as yet unknown.

Sequencing was done on a sample of central memory CD4+ T cells from blood. The sequence was obtained from a woman in her twenties or thirties with type 1 diabetes.

The CDR3 loop reads CASNHWDRDDYGYTF. CDR3 sequence (DNA): TGTGCCAGCAACCACTGGGACAGGGATGACTATGGCTACACCTTC. J is TRBJ1-2 and V is TRBV7-9, with TRBD1 matching over 9 bases. V lost 7 bases, J lost 3 bases, and 9 bases stayed unmatched. The CDR3 has 15 residues. The germline gives CDR1 SEHNR, CDR2 FQNEAQ (reference sequence).